This TCR beta chain is drawn from a study of shared clonotypes between healthy human individuals. The overall study: Per donor, CD8 memory used one plate, CD8 naive used two, CD4 memory used three and CD4 naive used three. Study observations and caveats: Estimated clonotype richness was generally higher in naive than memory subsets.

Notes on this clone: Antigen specificity is unknown.

Selected positively for CCR7 and CD45RO-negative, naive CD8 cells excluded terminally differentiated effector memory CD45RA+ cells. The table came from immunoSEQ multiplex PCR; TCRdb's copy has only in-frame clones and leaves some out. The sample lists about 820,000 clones, roughly 92% seen once, with 20% to 30% in the top ten. This TCR was recovered from a man aged 30-40 years in good health. Sequencing was carried out using naive CD8+ T cells sorted from blood.

The CDR3 DNA reads as TGTGCCAGCAGCGGGAGGAAAAACACCATATATTTT. The encoded protein is CASSGRKNTIYF. V and J are TRBV9 and TRBJ1-3; D unclear. CDR1 and CDR2 from the germline V gene are SGDLS and YYNGEE. V lost 3 bases, J lost 6 bases, and 7 bases lay in between. CDR3 length: 12 amino acids. Full variable domain (outside the CDR3, taken from reference TRBV9 and TRBJ1-3): DSGVTQTPKHLITATGQRVTLRCSPRSGDLSVYWYQQSLDQGLQFLIQYYNGEERAKGNILERFSAQQFPDLHSELNLSSLELGDSALYFCASSGRKNTIYFGEGSWLTVV.